This T cell receptor (beta chain) was captured by sequencing in a study of CD8 T cells in ankylosing spondylitis. Points from the study as a whole: Reportedly, matched ankylosing spondylitis synovial fluid was significantly enriched for disease-linked clones. Clones linked with disease were CD8+ and fairly uncommon in the peripheral blood. A TCR beta motif made of fewer than ten highly homologous variants seemed typical of ankylosing spondylitis blood.

The CDR3 runs 17 residues. Deletions cut 0 bases from V and 0 bases from J, with 12 bases between. CDR1 SGHRS and CDR2 YFSETQ come from the germline V gene. Quantitative 5'-RACE was performed with molecular barcodes, and it yielded the TCR beta libraries. TCRdb recomputed calls from the 5' RACE reads with MiXCR, one row per CDR3 protein. The data hold over 100,000 distinct CDR3 sequences, with over 6% observed a single time. This clonotype was detected ten times or more. As yet, its antigen is unknown. The source is a male donor with ankylosing spondylitis or in good health (not recorded which). Sequencing used blood, either unsorted or a sorted T cell fraction (not recorded which). The chain recombines TRBV5-1 with TRBJ2-2; D not resolved. CDR3 nucleotides: TGCGCCAGCAGCTTGGCCCTCGGAGCAGCGAACACCGGGGAGCTGTTTTTT. Amino acids: CASSLALGAANTGELFF.